This T cell receptor beta chain derives from a study of blood T cell repertoires in COVID-19. Study details: The United States, Italy and Spain provided the acute and convalescent COVID-19 samples.

The age range of participants was about 18 to 95 years, with residence in about 25 US areas. The CDR3 totals 14 residues. Germline loops: CDR1 SGHRS, CDR2 YFSETQ. Trimming shortened V by 0 bases and J by 6 bases, and 13 bases separated the two germline ends. As handled by the study authors: Quantification of nucleated cells was approximated via reference gene primer amplification. This table comes from immunoSEQ multiplex PCR, and its TCRdb copy is limited to in-frame clones, with some not included. V and J calls and clone size are as listed in that table; D and trimming were resolved from the DNA. The sample carries approximately 160,000 clones, around 84% recorded once.

This sequence joins TRBV5-1 and TRBJ2-7; perhaps TRBD2 as D (6 bases). Sequenced: PBMCs or T cells enriched from blood (not recorded which). This TCR was sampled from a woman between 45 and 65 years old who had recovered from COVID-19. For the CDR3, the DNA is TGCGCCAGCAGCTTGGCCCACGCCGGGAGCGAGCAGTACTTC. This translates into CASSLAHAGSEQYF.